The 9 T cell receptor beta chains listed next were all sequenced from one sample in a study of blood T cell repertoires in COVID-19. Produced via immunoSEQ multiplex PCR; TCRdb's table is partial and in-frame only. The profile covers approximately 300,000 clones, with 85% to 90% appearing a single time and more than 9% taken by the ten largest. The sample consisted of PBMCs or T cells enriched from blood (not recorded which). All receptors derive from a woman between 18 and 30 years old who had recovered from COVID-19.

V usage is TRBV3-1 (or the pseudogene TRBV3-2) and J usage is TRBJ2-1; TRBD2 is a possible D gene (5 bases). The ends were cut back, 1 base at V and 3 bases at J, with 10 bases in the middle. The CDR3 length is 15 residues. The germline gives CDR1 LGHDT, CDR2 YNNKEL (reference sequence). For the CDR3, the DNA is TGTGCCAGCAGCCAAGGACTACCCGGCTACAATGAGCAGTTCTTC. It yields the protein CASSQGLPGYNEQFF.

The CDR3 DNA follows: TGTGCCAGCAGTGAATCTCGAAGGGGGACAGTACACTACGAGCAGTACTTC. Translating gives CASSESRRGTVHYEQYF. The J gene is TRBJ2-7, the V gene TRBV2; TRBD1 matches at 7 bases. V lost 2 bases, J lost 3 bases, and 13 bases stayed unmatched. This CDR3 spans 17 amino acids. Looked up from germline, CDR1 is SNHLY and CDR2 is FYNNEI. Complete variable domain (other parts from reference TRBV2 and TRBJ2-7): EPEVTQTPSHQVTQMGQEVILRCVPISNHLYFYWYRQILGQKVEFLVSFYNNEISEKSEIFDDQFSVERPDGSNFTLKIRSTKLEDSAMYFCASSESRRGTVHYEQYFGPGTRLTVT.

V is TRBV5-1 and J is TRBJ1-5; 7 bases map to TRBD1. The CDR3 has 14 amino acids. Germline V gene data show CDR1 as SGHRS and CDR2 as YFSETQ. J lost 7 bases, V lost 1 base, and 5 bases had no gene match. The CDR3 loop reads CASSLRGQRQPQHF. For the CDR3, the DNA is TGCGCCAGCAGCTTGCGGGGACAGCGGCAGCCCCAGCATTTT.

The J gene is TRBJ1-2, the V gene TRBV5-1, with 8 nucleotides matching TRBD1. CDR1 SGHRS and CDR2 YFSETQ come from the germline V gene. The CDR3 has 14 amino acids. V shed 4 bases, J shed 4 bases, and the junction held 6 bases outside the gene matches. The CDR3 nucleotides read TGCGCCAGCAGCCCAACAGGGGGTCCCTATGGCTACACCTTC. Translated, it gives CASSPTGGPYGYTF.

The J gene is TRBJ1-2, the V gene TRBV6-5, with TRBD1 identical over 10 bases. The CDR3 runs to 16 residues. Germline CDR1 is MNHEY and CDR2 is SVGAGI. The junction had 7 bases not matched to a gene; V was cut back by 2 bases and J by 4 bases. The CDR3 region is CASSYVGQGGVYGYTF. The CDR3 DNA is TGTGCCAGCAGTTACGTTGGACAGGGGGGTGTCTATGGCTACACCTTC.

This clone was seen a single time. The chain combines TRBV7-2 with TRBJ2-3; 7 bases are shared with TRBD2. Germline-derived CDR1 and CDR2 are SGHTA and FQGNSA. Losses at the gene ends were 6 bases for V and 3 bases for J; bases not matched to a gene: 6. This CDR3 comprises 14 residues. The CDR3 reads CASREGGQTDTQYF. The DNA of the CDR3 is TGTGCCAGCAGAGAGGGAGGGCAAACAGATACGCAGTATTTT.

This sequence joins TRBV5-4 and TRBJ1-2; TRBD1 aligns across 7 bases. This CDR3 has 15 amino acids. Germline assignment: CDR1 SGHNT and CDR2 YYREEE (reference sequence). Losses at the gene ends were 4 bases for V and 8 bases for J; bases not matched to a gene: 14. The CDR3 region has the DNA TGTGCCAGCAGCATATGGACAGGTTTTGCGGGCGGCTACACCTTC. It codes for CASSIWTGFAGGYTF. Complete variable domain (other parts from reference TRBV5-4 and TRBJ1-2): ETGVTQSPTHLIKTRGQQVTLRCSSQSGHNTVSWYQQALGQGPQFIFQYYREEENGRGNFPPRFSGLQFPNYSSELNVNALELDDSALYLCASSIWTGFAGGYTFGSGTRLTVV.

Concerning this clone: A clone one base away is much larger, so this may be a read error. The chain carries TRBV7-6 and TRBJ1-1; D may be TRBD1 (5 bases). Germline values: CDR1 SGHVS, CDR2 FNYEAQ. Trimming removed 5 bases at V and 1 base at J, with 8 bases between. The CDR3 runs to 13 residues. The CDR3 spells CASSTQGNTEAFF. CDR3 DNA: TGTGCCAGCAGCACCCAGGGGAACACTGAAGCTTTCTTT.

The chain uses TRBV9 and TRBJ1-2, with TRBD1 identical over 11 bases. V was pared by 3 bases and J by 4 bases, with 11 bases of the junction left unmatched. Germline V CDR1 and CDR2: SGDLS, YYNGEE. The CDR3 runs 17 residues. CDR3 region: CASSASGQGAYSYGYTF. CDR3 sequence (DNA): TGTGCCAGCAGCGCATCCGGACAGGGGGCGTATAGCTATGGCTACACCTTC.